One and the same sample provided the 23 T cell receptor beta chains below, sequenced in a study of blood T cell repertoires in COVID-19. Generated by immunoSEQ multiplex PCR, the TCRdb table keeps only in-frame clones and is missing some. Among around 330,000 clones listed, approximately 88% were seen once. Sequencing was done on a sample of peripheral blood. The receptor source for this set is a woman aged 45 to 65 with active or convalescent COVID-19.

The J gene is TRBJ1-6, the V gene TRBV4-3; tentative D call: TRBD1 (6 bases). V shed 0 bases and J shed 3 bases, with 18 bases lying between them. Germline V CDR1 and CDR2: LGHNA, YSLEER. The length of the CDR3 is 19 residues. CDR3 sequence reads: CASSQEASGGRIYNSPLHF. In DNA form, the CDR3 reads TGCGCCAGCAGCCAAGAAGCGAGTGGGGGCAGAATCTATAATTCACCCCTCCACTTT.

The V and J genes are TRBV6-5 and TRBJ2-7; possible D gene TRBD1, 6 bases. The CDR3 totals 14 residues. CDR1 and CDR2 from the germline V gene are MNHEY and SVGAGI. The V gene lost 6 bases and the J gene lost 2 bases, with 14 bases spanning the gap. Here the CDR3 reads CASSPSWGPYEQYF. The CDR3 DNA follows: TGTGCCAGCAGCCCCAGTTGGGGGCCCTACGAGCAGTACTTC.

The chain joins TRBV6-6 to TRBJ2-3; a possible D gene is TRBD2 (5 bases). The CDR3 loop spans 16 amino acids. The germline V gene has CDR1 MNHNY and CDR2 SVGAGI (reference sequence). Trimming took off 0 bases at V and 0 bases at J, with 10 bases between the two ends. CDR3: CASSYSEAKSTDTQYF. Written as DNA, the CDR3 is TGTGCCAGCAGTTACTCGGAGGCCAAAAGCACAGATACGCAGTATTTT.

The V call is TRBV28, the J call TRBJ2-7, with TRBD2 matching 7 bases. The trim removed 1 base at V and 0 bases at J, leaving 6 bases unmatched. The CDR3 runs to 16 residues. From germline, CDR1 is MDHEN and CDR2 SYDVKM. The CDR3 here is CASSLLPGLDSYEQYF. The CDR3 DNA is TGTGCCAGCAGTTTATTGCCTGGACTAGACTCCTACGAGCAGTACTTC.

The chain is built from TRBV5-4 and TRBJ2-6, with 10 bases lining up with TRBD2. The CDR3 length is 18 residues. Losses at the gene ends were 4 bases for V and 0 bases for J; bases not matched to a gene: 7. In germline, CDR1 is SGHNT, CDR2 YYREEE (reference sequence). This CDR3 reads CASSPGTSVNSGANVLTF. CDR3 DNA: TGTGCCAGCAGCCCTGGGACTAGCGTGAACTCTGGGGCCAACGTCCTGACTTTC.

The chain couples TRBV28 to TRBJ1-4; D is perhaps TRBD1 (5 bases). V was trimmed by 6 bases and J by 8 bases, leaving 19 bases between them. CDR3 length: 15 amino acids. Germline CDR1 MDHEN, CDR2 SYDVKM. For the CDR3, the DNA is TGTGCCAGCAGCCGAACAGGCCCCTTTGCGGAAAAACTGTTTTTT. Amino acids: CASSRTGPFAEKLFF.

CDR3 sequence (DNA): TGTGCCAGCAGCTTAGGCCCGGGAGGCACCGGGGAGCTGTTTTTT. Translated: CASSLGPGGTGELFF. V usage is TRBV7-2 and J usage is TRBJ2-2; 7 bases match TRBD2. The CDR3 is 15 amino acids. V gave up 1 base and J gave up 4 bases; unmatched junction bases: 3. CDR1 SGHTA and CDR2 FQGNSA come from the germline V gene.

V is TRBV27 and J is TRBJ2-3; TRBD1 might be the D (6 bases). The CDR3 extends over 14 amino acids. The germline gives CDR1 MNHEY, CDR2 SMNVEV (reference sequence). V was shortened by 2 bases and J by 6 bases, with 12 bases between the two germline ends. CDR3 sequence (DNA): TGTGCCAGCAGTTTACAGGGGACCCCTGATACGCAGTATTTT. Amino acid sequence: CASSLQGTPDTQYF.

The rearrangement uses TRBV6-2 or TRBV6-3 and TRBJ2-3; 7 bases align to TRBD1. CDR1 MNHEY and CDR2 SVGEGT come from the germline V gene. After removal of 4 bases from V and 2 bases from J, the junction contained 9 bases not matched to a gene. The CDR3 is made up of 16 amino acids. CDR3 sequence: CASSSVPGTVTDTQYF. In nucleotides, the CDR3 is TGTGCCAGCAGTTCCGTTCCGGGGACAGTCACAGATACGCAGTATTTT.

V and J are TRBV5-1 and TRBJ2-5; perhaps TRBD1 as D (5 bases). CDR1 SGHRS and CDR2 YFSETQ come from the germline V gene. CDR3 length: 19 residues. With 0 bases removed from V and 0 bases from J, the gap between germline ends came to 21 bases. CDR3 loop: CASSLAQFWGLRNQETQYF. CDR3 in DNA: TGCGCCAGCAGCTTGGCCCAGTTTTGGGGCCTCCGGAACCAAGAGACCCAGTACTTC.

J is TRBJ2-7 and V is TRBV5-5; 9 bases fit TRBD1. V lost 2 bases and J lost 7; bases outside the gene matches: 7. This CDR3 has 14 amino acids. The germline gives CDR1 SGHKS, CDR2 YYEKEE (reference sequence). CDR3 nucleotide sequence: TGTGCCAGCAGCTTAGGACAGGGGAGTCAAGAGCAGTACTTC. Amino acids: CASSLGQGSQEQYF. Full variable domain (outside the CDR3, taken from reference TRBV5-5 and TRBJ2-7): DAGVTQSPTHLIKTRGQQVTLRCSPISGHKSVSWYQQVLGQGPQFIFQYYEKEERGRGNFPDRFSARQFPNYSSELNVNALLLGDSALYLCASSLGQGSQEQYFGPGTRLTVT.

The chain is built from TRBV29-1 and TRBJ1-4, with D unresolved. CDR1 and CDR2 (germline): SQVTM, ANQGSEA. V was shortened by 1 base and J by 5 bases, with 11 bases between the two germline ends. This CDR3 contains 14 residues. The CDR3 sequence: CSVEAGLANEKLFF. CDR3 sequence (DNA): TGCAGCGTTGAAGCTGGGCTAGCCAATGAAAAACTGTTTTTT.

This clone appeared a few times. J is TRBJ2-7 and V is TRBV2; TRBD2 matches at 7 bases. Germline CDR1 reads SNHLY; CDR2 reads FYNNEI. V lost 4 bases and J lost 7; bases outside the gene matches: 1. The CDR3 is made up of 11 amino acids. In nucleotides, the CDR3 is TGTGCCAGCAGTGGGGAGGGAGAGCAGTACTTC. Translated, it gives CASSGEGEQYF.

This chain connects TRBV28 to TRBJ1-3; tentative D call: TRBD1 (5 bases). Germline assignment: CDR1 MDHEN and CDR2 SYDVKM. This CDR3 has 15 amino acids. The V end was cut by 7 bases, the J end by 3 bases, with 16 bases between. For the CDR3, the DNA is TGTGCCAGCACCTCGAGGAGGGGTGGTGGAAACACCATATATTTT. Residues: CASTSRRGGGNTIYF.

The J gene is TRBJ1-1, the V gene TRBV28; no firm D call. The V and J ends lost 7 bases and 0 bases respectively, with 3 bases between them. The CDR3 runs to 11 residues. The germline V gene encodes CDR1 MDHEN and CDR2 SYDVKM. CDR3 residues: CASIMNTEAFF. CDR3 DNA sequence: TGTGCCAGCATAATGAACACTGAAGCTTTCTTT.

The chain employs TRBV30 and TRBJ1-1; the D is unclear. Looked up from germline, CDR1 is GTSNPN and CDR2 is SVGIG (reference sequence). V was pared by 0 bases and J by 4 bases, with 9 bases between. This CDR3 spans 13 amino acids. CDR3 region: CAWSVGRSTEAFF. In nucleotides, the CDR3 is TGTGCCTGGAGTGTGGGTCGGAGCACTGAAGCTTTCTTT.

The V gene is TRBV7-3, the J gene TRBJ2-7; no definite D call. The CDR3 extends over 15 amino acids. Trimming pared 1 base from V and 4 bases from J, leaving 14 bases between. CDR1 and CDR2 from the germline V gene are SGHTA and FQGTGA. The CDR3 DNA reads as TGTGCCAGCAGCTTAAGAGGCAGAGATCCTTACGAGCAGTACTTC. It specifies CASSLRGRDPYEQYF. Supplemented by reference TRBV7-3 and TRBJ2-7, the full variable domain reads GAGVSQTPSNKVTEKGKYVELRCDPISGHTALYWYRQSLGQGPEFLIYFQGTGAADDSGLPNDRFFAVRPEGSVSTLKIQRTERGDSAVYLCASSLRGRDPYEQYFGPGTRLTVT.

The CDR3, as DNA: TGTGCCAGCAGTTTGACCTCGGGTCAGCCCCAGCATTTT. Translating it yields CASSLTSGQPQHF. V gene TRBV27 combines with J gene TRBJ1-5; D call uncertain. The CDR3 covers 13 residues. V gave up 3 bases and J gave up 6 bases, with 9 bases separating them. CDR1 and CDR2 from the germline V gene are MNHEY and SMNVEV (reference sequence).

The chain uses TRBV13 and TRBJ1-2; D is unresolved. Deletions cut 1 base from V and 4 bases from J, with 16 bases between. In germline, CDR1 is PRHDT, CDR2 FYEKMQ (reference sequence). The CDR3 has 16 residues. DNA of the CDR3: TGTGCCAGCAGCTTAGTCCAGGCGGGCGTTGGCTATGGCTACACCTTC. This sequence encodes CASSLVQAGVGYGYTF.

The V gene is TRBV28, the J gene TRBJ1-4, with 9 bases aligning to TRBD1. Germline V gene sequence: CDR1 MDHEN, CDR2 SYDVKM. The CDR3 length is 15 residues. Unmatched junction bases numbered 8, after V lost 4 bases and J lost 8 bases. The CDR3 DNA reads TGTGCCAGCAGTTCCGCACAGGGGGCAGGGGAAAAACTGTTTTTT. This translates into CASSSAQGAGEKLFF.

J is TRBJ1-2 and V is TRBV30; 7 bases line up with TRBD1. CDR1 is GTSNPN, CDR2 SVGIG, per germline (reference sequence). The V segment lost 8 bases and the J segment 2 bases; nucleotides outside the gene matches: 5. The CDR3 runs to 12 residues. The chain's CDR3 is CAPRDSNYGYTF. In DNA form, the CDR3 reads TGTGCCCCACGGGACAGCAACTATGGCTACACCTTC.

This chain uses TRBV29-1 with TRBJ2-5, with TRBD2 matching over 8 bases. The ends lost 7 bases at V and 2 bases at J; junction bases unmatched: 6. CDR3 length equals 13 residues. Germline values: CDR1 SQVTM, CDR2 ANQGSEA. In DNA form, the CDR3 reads TGCAGCGCTTTAGCGGGAAGGCAAGAGACCCAGTACTTC. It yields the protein CSALAGRQETQYF.

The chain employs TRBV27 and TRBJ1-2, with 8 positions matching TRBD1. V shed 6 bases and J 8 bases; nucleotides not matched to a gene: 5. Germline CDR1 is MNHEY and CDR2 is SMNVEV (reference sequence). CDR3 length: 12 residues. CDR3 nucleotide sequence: TGTGCCAGCAGGGGACAGGCCTACGGCTACACCTTC. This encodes CASRGQAYGYTF.